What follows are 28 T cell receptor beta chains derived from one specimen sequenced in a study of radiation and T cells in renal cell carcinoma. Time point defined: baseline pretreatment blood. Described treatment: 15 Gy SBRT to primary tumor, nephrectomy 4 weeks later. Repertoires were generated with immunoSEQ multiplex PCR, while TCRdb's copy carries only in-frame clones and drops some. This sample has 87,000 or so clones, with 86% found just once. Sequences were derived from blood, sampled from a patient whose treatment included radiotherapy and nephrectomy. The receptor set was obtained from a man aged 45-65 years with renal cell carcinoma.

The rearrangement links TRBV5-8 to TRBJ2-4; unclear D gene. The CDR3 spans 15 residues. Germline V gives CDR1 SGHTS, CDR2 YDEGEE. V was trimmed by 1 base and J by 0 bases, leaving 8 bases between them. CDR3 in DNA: TGTGCCAGCAGCTTGACAGACGTAGCCAAAAACATTCAGTACTTC. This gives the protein CASSLTDVAKNIQYF.

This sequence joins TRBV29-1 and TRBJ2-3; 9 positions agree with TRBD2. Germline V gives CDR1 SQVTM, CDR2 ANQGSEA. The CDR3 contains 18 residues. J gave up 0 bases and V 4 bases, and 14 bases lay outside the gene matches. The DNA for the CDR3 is TGCAGCGTTGGGGGAGCTAGCGGGGATTCTTCTAGCACAGATACGCAGTATTTT. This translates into CSVGGASGDSSSTDTQYF.

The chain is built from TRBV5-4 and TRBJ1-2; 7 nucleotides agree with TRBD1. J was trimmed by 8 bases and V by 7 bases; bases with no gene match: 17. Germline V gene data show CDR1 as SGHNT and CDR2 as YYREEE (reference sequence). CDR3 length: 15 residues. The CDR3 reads CASSTGGQGGKGYTF. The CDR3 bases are TGTGCCAGCTCCACGGGAGGGCAGGGGGGAAAAGGCTACACCTTC.

CDR3 sequence: CASSLGGALETQYF. The CDR3 DNA follows: TGTGCCAGCAGCTTGGGGGGGGCGCTTGAGACCCAGTACTTC. V gene TRBV5-5 combines with J gene TRBJ2-5, with D tentatively TRBD1 or TRBD2 (6 bases each). The germline gives CDR1 SGHKS, CDR2 YYEKEE (reference sequence). V was shortened by 0 bases and J by 5 bases, with 11 bases between the two germline ends. This CDR3 region has 14 residues. The variable domain in full, with the rest retrieved from reference TRBV5-5 and TRBJ2-5, is DAGVTQSPTHLIKTRGQQVTLRCSPISGHKSVSWYQQVLGQGPQFIFQYYEKEERGRGNFPDRFSARQFPNYSSELNVNALLLGDSALYLCASSLGGALETQYFGPGTRLLVL.

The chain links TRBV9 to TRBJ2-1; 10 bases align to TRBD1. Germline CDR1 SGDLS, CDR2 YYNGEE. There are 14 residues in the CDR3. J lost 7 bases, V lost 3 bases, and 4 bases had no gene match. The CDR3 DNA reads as TGTGCCAGCAGCGAGGGACAGGGGAAAAATGAGCAGTTCTTC. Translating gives CASSEGQGKNEQFF.

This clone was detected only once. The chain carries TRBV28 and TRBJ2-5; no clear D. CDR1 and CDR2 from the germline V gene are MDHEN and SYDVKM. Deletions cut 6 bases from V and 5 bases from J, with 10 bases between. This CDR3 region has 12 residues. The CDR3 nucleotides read TGTGCCAGCAGCCAAACGGCTGAGACCCAGTACTTC. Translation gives CASSQTAETQYF.

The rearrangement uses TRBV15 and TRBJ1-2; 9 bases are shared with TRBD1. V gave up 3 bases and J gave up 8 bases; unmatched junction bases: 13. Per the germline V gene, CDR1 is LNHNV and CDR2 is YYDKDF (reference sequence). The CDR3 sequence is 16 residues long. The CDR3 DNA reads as TGTGCCACCAGCAGGAACACAGGGGGCGCCTTTCGAGGCTACACCTTC. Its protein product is CATSRNTGGAFRGYTF.

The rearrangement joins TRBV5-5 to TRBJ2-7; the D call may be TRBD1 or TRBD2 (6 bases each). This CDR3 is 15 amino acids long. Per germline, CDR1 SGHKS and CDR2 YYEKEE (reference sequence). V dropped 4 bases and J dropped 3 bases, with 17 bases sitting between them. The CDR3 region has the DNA TGTGCCAGCAGCCCCGGAGGGAGGACAGTCTACGAGCAGTACTTC. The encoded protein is CASSPGGRTVYEQYF.

The CDR3: CASSQVNTGLAGTTDTQYF. CDR3 sequence (DNA): TGTGCCAGCAGCCAAGTCAACACGGGACTAGCGGGAACCACAGATACGCAGTATTTT. V and J are TRBV4-2 and TRBJ2-3; the match to TRBD2 covers 13 bases. The CDR3 contains 19 residues. The germline gives CDR1 LGHNA, CDR2 YNFKEQ. With V trimmed by 1 base and J by 2 bases, 9 bases remained unmatched.

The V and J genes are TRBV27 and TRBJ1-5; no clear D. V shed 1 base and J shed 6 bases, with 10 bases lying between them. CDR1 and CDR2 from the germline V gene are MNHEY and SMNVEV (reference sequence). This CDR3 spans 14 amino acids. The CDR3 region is CASSLWAGSQPQHF. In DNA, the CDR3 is TGTGCCAGCAGTTTATGGGCGGGATCTCAGCCCCAGCATTTT.

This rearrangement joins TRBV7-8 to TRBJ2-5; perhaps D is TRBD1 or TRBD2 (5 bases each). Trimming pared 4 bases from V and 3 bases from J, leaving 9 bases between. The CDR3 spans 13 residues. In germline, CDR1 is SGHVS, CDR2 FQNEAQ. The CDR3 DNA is TGTGCCAGCAGCTGGGACGGGAAAGAGACCCAGTACTTC. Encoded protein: CASSWDGKETQYF.

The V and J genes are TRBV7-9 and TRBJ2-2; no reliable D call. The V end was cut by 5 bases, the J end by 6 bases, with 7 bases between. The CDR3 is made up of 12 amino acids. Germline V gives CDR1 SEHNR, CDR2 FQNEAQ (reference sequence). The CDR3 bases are TGTGCCAGCAGCCTAGGCCCCGGGGAGCTGTTTTTT. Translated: CASSLGPGELFF.

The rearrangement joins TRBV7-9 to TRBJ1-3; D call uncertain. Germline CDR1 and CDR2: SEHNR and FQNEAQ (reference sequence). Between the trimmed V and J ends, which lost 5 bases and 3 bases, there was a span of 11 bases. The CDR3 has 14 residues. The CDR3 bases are TGTGCCAGCAGCCCGACGAAGTTTGGAAACACCATATATTTT. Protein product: CASSPTKFGNTIYF.

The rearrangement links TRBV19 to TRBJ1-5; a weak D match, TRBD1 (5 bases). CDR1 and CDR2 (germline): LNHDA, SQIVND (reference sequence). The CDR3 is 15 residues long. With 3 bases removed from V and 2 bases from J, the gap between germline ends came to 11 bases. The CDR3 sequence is CASSIVGVGNQPQHF. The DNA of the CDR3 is TGTGCCAGTAGTATCGTAGGGGTGGGCAATCAGCCCCAGCATTTT.

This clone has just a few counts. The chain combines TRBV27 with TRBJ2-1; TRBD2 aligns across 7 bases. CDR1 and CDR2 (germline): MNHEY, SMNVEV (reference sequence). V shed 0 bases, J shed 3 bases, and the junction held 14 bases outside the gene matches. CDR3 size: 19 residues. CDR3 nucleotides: TGTGCCAGCAGTTTATCCGGCGTCGGGGCGGGAGTCAGCTACAATGAGCAGTTCTTC. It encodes CASSLSGVGAGVSYNEQFF.

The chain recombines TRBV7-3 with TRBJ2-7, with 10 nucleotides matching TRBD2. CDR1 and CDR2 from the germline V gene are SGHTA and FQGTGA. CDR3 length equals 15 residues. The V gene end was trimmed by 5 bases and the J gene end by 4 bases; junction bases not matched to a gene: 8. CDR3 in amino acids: CASSLLAGAQYEQYF. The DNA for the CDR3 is TGTGCCAGCAGCCTCCTAGCGGGAGCTCAGTACGAGCAGTACTTC.

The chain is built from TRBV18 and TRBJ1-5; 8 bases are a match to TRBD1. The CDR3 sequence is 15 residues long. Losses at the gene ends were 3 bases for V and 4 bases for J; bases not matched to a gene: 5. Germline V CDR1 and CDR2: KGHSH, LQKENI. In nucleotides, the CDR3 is TGTGCCAGCTCACCTCGCGGACAGGGAAATCAGCCCCAGCATTTT. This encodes CASSPRGQGNQPQHF.

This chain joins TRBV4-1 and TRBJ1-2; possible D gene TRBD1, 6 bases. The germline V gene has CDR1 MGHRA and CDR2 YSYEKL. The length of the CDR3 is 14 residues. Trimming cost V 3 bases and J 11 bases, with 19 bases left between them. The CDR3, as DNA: TGCGCCAGCAGCCACCCAGGACAGCTACTTGGATACACCTTC. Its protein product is CASSHPGQLLGYTF.

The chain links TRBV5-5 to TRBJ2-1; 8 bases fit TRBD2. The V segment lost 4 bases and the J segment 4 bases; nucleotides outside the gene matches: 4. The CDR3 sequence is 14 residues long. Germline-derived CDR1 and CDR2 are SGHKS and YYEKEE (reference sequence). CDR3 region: CASSTTSGYNEQFF. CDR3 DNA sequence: TGTGCCAGCAGCACTACTAGCGGTTACAATGAGCAGTTCTTC. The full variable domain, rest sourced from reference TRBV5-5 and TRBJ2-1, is DAGVTQSPTHLIKTRGQQVTLRCSPISGHKSVSWYQQVLGQGPQFIFQYYEKEERGRGNFPDRFSARQFPNYSSELNVNALLLGDSALYLCASSTTSGYNEQFFGPGTRLTVL.

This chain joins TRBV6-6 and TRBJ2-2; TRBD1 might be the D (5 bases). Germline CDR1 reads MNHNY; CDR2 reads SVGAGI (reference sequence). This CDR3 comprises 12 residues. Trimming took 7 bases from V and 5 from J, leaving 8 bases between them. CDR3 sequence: CASNRQTGELFF. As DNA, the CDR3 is TGTGCCAGCAACAGGCAAACCGGGGAGCTGTTTTTT.

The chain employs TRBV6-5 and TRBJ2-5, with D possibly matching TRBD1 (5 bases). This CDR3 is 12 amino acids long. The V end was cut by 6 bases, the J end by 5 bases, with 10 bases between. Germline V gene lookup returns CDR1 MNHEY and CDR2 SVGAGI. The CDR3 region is CASSKGHETQYF. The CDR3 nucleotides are TGTGCCAGCAGCAAGGGGCATGAGACCCAGTACTTC.

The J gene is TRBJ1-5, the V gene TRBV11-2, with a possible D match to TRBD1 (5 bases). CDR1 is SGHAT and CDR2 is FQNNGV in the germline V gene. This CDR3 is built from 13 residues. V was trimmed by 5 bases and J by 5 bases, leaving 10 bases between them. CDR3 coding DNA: TGTGCCAGCAGCCCGCGCAGGGATCAGCCCCAGCATTTT. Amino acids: CASSPRRDQPQHF.

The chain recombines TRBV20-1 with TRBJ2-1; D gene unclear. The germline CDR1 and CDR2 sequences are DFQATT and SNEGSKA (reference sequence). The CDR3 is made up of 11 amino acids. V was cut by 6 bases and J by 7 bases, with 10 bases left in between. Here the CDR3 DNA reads TGCAGTGCCCCAAGCTTAAATGAGCAGTTCTTC. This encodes CSAPSLNEQFF.

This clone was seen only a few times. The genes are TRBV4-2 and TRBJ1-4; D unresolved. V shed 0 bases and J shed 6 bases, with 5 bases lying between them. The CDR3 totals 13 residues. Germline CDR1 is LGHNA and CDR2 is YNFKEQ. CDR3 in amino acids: CASSQDQYEKLFF. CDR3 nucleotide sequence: TGTGCCAGCAGCCAAGACCAGTATGAAAAACTGTTTTTT.

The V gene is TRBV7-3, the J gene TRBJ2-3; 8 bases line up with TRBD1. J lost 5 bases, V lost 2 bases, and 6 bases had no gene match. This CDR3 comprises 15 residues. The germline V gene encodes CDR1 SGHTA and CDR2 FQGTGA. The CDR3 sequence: CASSLGQGAIDTQYF. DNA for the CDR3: TGTGCCAGCAGCTTAGGGCAGGGGGCTATAGATACGCAGTATTTT.

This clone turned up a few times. In DNA, the CDR3 is TGTGCCAGCAGCTCCGGGACAGGGGGCGAGCAGTACTTC. Encoded protein: CASSSGTGGEQYF. The V and J genes are TRBV5-4 and TRBJ2-7; the match to TRBD1 covers 11 bases. CDR1 and CDR2 from the germline V gene are SGHNT and YYREEE (reference sequence). V was clipped by 3 bases and J by 6 bases; unmatched bases: 2. The CDR3 runs 13 residues.

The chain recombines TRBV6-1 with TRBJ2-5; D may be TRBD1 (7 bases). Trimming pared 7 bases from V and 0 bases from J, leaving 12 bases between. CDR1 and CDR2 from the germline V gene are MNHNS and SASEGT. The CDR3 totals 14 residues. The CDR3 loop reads CASTPGGYQETQYF. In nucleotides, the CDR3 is TGTGCCAGCACCCCAGGGGGGTACCAAGAGACCCAGTACTTC.

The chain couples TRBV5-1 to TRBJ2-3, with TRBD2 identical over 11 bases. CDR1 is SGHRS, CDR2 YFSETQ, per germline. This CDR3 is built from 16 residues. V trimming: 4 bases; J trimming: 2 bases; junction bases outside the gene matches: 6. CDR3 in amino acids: CASSPTSGKYTDTQYF. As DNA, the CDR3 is TGCGCCAGCAGCCCGACTAGCGGGAAGTACACAGATACGCAGTATTTT.